These 26 T cell receptor beta chains originate from one sample sequenced in a study of vaccination and CD4 T cells after COVID-19. Treatment defined: approximately nine-day PBMC culture with coronavirus spike peptide pools or control peptides (ViraFEST assay). Sequencing of cultured CD4+ T cell DNA used the Oncomine TCR Beta short-read assay. TCRdb re-called the PCR reads with MiXCR, one entry per CDR3 protein. The table lists roughly 16,000 distinct CDR3 sequences, around two fifths of them singletons. These receptors have no identified antigens. The specimen comprised CD4+ T cells from blood, cultured in vitro, sampled before SARS-CoV-2 vaccination. These receptors came from a human donor who had recovered from COVID-19.

The V gene is TRBV25-1, the J gene TRBJ1-1, with TRBD1 as a possible D gene (5 bases). Per germline, CDR1 MGHDK and CDR2 SYGVNS. The germline V and J ends were trimmed by 1 base and 6 bases, with 9 bases remaining between them. The CDR3 spans 13 residues. CDR3: CASSESWGAEAFF. CDR3 coding DNA: TGTGCCAGCAGTGAATCCTGGGGGGCTGAAGCTTTCTTT.

The chain couples TRBV11-2 to TRBJ1-2; 7 bases line up with TRBD1. After removal of 1 base from V and 9 bases from J, the junction contained 17 bases not matched to a gene. The CDR3 totals 17 residues. The germline CDR1 and CDR2 sequences are SGHAT and FQNNGV. The CDR3 sequence is CASSLGTGRGQRSSYTF. The DNA for the CDR3 is TGTGCCAGCAGCTTAGGGACCGGGAGGGGGCAACGTTCGAGCTACACCTTC.

This clonotype was seen more than once but under ten times. The chain links TRBV19 to TRBJ1-5; D is unresolved. The CDR3 is 14 amino acids. Trimming cost V 1 base and J 5 bases, with 9 bases left between them. The germline V gene has CDR1 LNHDA and CDR2 SQIVND (reference sequence). The CDR3 loop reads CASSIAERDQPQHF. CDR3 coding DNA: TGTGCCAGTAGTATAGCTGAAAGGGATCAGCCCCAGCATTTT.

This clonotype showed up just once. V usage is TRBV2 and J usage is TRBJ2-3; a weak D match, TRBD2 (5 bases). CDR3 length: 15 amino acids. V lost 4 bases and J lost 4, with 15 bases in between. Germline loops: CDR1 SNHLY, CDR2 FYNNEI. The DNA for the CDR3 is TGTGCCAGCAGTGTCGTAATAGCGCCAGCAGATACGCAGTATTTT. Encoded protein: CASSVVIAPADTQYF. Together with reference TRBV2 and TRBJ2-3, the CDR3 gives the full variable domain: EPEVTQTPSHQVTQMGQEVILRCVPISNHLYFYWYRQILGQKVEFLVSFYNNEISEKSEIFDDQFSVERPDGSNFTLKIRSTKLEDSAMYFCASSVVIAPADTQYFGPGTRLTVL.

The chain has TRBV27 and TRBJ2-7, with 11 bases matching TRBD2. This CDR3 has 15 amino acids. The trim removed 2 bases at V and 0 bases at J, leaving 0 bases unmatched. Germline V gene data show CDR1 as MNHEY and CDR2 as SMNVEV (reference sequence). CDR3 DNA sequence: TGTGCCAGCAGTTTAGGGACTAGCGGCTCCTACGAGCAGTACTTC. It is translated as CASSLGTSGSYEQYF.

V gene TRBV7-2 combines with J gene TRBJ1-6; 10 nucleotides line up with TRBD1. CDR3 size: 18 residues. V shed 3 bases and J 8 bases; nucleotides not matched to a gene: 13. The germline V gene has CDR1 SGHTA and CDR2 FQGNSA. The CDR3 sequence: CASSFLRDRGRSHSPLHF. In DNA, the CDR3 is TGTGCCAGCAGCTTCCTTCGTGACAGGGGGCGTTCACATTCACCCCTCCACTTT. Drawing the rest from reference TRBV7-2 and TRBJ1-6, the complete variable domain is GAGVSQSPSNKVTEKGKDVELRCDPISGHTALYWYRQSLGQGLEFLIYFQGNSAPDKSGLPSDRFSAERTGGSVSTLTIQRTQQEDSAVYLCASSFLRDRGRSHSPLHFGNGTRLTVT.

The sample holds a few counts of this clonotype. The J gene is TRBJ1-1, the V gene TRBV2; TRBD1 matches 7 bases. The V gene's germline CDR1 is SNHLY and CDR2 FYNNEI. J was trimmed by 2 bases and V by 5 bases; bases with no gene match: 5. The CDR3 consists of 14 residues. The CDR3 protein is CASSNRGGNTEAFF. The CDR3 bases are TGTGCCAGCAGTAACAGGGGCGGTAACACTGAAGCTTTCTTT.

The rearrangement joins TRBV20-1 to TRBJ1-2, with D possibly being TRBD1 (5 bases). This CDR3 region has 13 residues. The ends were cut back, 6 bases at V and 8 bases at J, with 19 bases in the middle. Germline loops: CDR1 DFQATT, CDR2 SNEGSKA (reference sequence). The CDR3 nucleotides are TGCAGTGCCGGGGACGCGGACGCTAAGGGCTACACCTTC. Translated, it gives CSAGDADAKGYTF.

The CDR3 loop is CASSPGGTDTQYF. In DNA form, the CDR3 reads TGTGCCAGCAGTCCGGGAGGCACAGATACGCAGTATTTT. The chain combines TRBV12-3 or TRBV12-4 with TRBJ2-3; TRBD2 might be the D (6 bases). Trimming took off 5 bases at V and 1 base at J, with 7 bases between the two ends. The CDR3 contains 13 residues.

The chain uses TRBV20-1 and TRBJ1-2; perhaps TRBD1 as D (6 bases). Germline lookup yields CDR1 DFQATT and CDR2 SNEGSKA (reference sequence). Trimming cost V 0 bases and J 8 bases, with 16 bases left between them. This CDR3 is built from 14 residues. Here the CDR3 reads CSARDRQDRRGYTF. The CDR3 DNA sequence: TGCAGTGCTAGAGACAGACAGGACCGGCGGGGCTACACCTTC.

This clonotype was observed a handful of times. The gene calls are TRBV2 and TRBJ1-6; 7 bases map to TRBD1. In germline, CDR1 is SNHLY, CDR2 FYNNEI. The CDR3 totals 14 residues. The junction had 7 bases not matched to a gene; V was cut back by 5 bases and J by 9 bases. The CDR3 nucleotides read TGTGCCAGCAGTACTGACAGGGCTGGTTCACCCCTCCACTTT. It specifies CASSTDRAGSPLHF. Filled out from reference TRBV2 and TRBJ1-6, the complete variable domain reads EPEVTQTPSHQVTQMGQEVILRCVPISNHLYFYWYRQILGQKVEFLVSFYNNEISEKSEIFDDQFSVERPDGSNFTLKIRSTKLEDSAMYFCASSTDRAGSPLHFGNGTRLTVT.

The chain is built from TRBV11-2 and TRBJ1-5; D is unclear. The germline V and J ends were trimmed by 2 bases and 6 bases, with 2 bases remaining between them. The CDR3 is made up of 11 amino acids. From germline, CDR1 is SGHAT and CDR2 FQNNGV. The CDR3: CASSLCQPQHF. CDR3 sequence (DNA): TGTGCCAGCAGCTTATGTCAGCCCCAGCATTTT. The full variable domain, completed using reference TRBV11-2 and TRBJ1-5, is EAGVAQSPRYKIIEKRQSVAFWCNPISGHATLYWYQQILGQGPKLLIQFQNNGVVDDSQLPKDRFSAERLKGVDSTLKIQPAKLEDSAVYLCASSLCQPQHFGDGTRLSIL.

This chain uses TRBV6-1 with TRBJ1-1, with D possibly being TRBD1 (6 bases). This CDR3 is 14 amino acids long. Between the trimmed V and J ends, which lost 5 bases and 4 bases, there was a span of 14 bases. Germline CDR1 and CDR2: MNHNS and SASEGT. For the CDR3, the DNA is TGTGCCAGCAGTACCCTCGGGGGGCGCACTGAAGCTTTCTTT. Protein product: CASSTLGGRTEAFF.

This clonotype has just a few counts. V usage is TRBV27 and J usage is TRBJ1-6; D remains ambiguous. Deletions cut 4 bases from V and 3 bases from J, with 10 bases between. This CDR3 contains 15 residues. Germline V lookup: CDR1 MNHEY, CDR2 SMNVEV (reference sequence). The CDR3 DNA reads TGTGCCAGCAGTTGGTCGGGTGACTATAATTCACCCCTCCACTTT. It translates to CASSWSGDYNSPLHF.

This clonotype was seen once. The gene calls are TRBV7-9 and TRBJ2-6; D is ambiguous. Germline CDR1 reads SEHNR; CDR2 reads FQNEAQ (reference sequence). The CDR3 is 14 residues long. V was cut by 5 bases and J by 0 bases, with 5 bases left in between. The CDR3 nucleotides read TGTGCCAGCAGCCTTAACTCTGGGGCCAACGTCCTGACTTTC. Amino acids: CASSLNSGANVLTF.

The sample holds a few counts of this clonotype. This chain uses TRBV19 with TRBJ1-1; D gene uncertain. The CDR3 is made up of 14 amino acids. The ends were cut back, 1 base at V and 6 bases at J, with 12 bases in the middle. Germline assignment: CDR1 LNHDA and CDR2 SQIVND (reference sequence). The CDR3 bases are TGTGCCAGTAGTATAGGGTTGGCCGGCGCTGAAGCTTTCTTT. Its translation is CASSIGLAGAEAFF.

This chain joins TRBV5-4 and TRBJ1-1, with unresolved D. Germline V CDR1 and CDR2: SGHNT, YYREEE (reference sequence). V was cut by 0 bases and J by 5 bases, with 14 bases left in between. This CDR3 region has 15 residues. CDR3 sequence (DNA): TGTGCCAGCAGCTTGGGCCAAGGATGGGGTACTGAAGCTTTCTTT. Protein sequence: CASSLGQGWGTEAFF.

This clonotype showed up just a few times. The CDR3 here is CASSKGQLYGYTF. In DNA form, the CDR3 reads TGTGCCAGCAGCAAAGGACAGCTATATGGCTACACCTTC. The V and J genes are TRBV6-2 or TRBV6-3 and TRBJ1-2; tentatively, D is TRBD1 (6 bases). Trimming left V 6 bases short and J 5 bases short, with 13 bases between. This CDR3 has 13 amino acids. Germline V lookup: CDR1 MNHEY, CDR2 SVGEGT.

The chain combines TRBV20-1 with TRBJ2-7; weak D call: TRBD1 (7 bases). The V gene lost 6 bases and the J gene lost 9 bases, with 18 bases spanning the gap. Germline lookup yields CDR1 DFQATT and CDR2 SNEGSKA (reference sequence). CDR3 size: 12 residues. CDR3 loop: CSAKPTGTGQYF. In nucleotides, the CDR3 is TGCAGTGCAAAGCCGACAGGGACTGGGCAGTACTTC.

This sequence joins TRBV6-1 and TRBJ2-5; possible D gene TRBD1, 5 bases. V lost 8 bases and J 4 bases, leaving 14 bases between the germline ends. This CDR3 spans 13 amino acids. The germline gives CDR1 MNHNS, CDR2 SASEGT. The CDR3 DNA reads as TGTGCCAGCGACTTTCAGGGTGGAGAGACCCAGTACTTC. Its protein is CASDFQGGETQYF.

This clonotype was seen just once. The V gene is TRBV18, the J gene TRBJ1-2, with 10 bases matching TRBD1. Germline CDR1 is KGHSH and CDR2 is LQKENI. With 4 bases clipped from V and 11 bases from J, the junction kept 7 bases outside the gene matches. This CDR3 is built from 13 residues. CDR3 protein: CASSQGQGESYTF. CDR3 DNA sequence: TGTGCCAGCTCACAAGGACAGGGGGAATCGTACACCTTC.

The chain carries TRBV7-9 and TRBJ2-3; D may match TRBD1 or TRBD2 (5 bases each). This CDR3 has 15 residues. With 5 bases removed from V and 2 bases from J, the gap between germline ends came to 14 bases. Germline V gene lookup returns CDR1 SEHNR and CDR2 FQNEAQ (reference sequence). The CDR3 protein is CASSQDGGNTDTQYF. The CDR3, as DNA: TGTGCCAGCAGCCAAGATGGGGGTAACACAGATACGCAGTATTTT. Supplemented by reference TRBV7-9 and TRBJ2-3, the full variable domain reads DTGVSQNPRHKITKRGQNVTFRCDPISEHNRLYWYRQTLGQGPEFLTYFQNEAQLEKSRLLSDRFSAERPKGSFSTLEIQRTEQGDSAMYLCASSQDGGNTDTQYFGPGTRLTVL.

The chain employs TRBV6-2 or TRBV6-3 and TRBJ2-4; TRBD2 agrees at 7 bases. Trimming took 2 bases from V and 0 from J; bases not matched to a gene: 7. Germline CDR1 and CDR2: MNHEY and SVGEGT. There are 17 residues in the CDR3. The DNA of the CDR3 is TGTGCCAGCAGTTACGGGGAGGGTCGAGGAGCCAAAAACATTCAGTACTTC. Translation: CASSYGEGRGAKNIQYF.

The chain has TRBV6-4 and TRBJ2-3, with TRBD2 matching over 14 bases. The CDR3 runs to 14 residues. Germline CDR1 reads MRHNA; CDR2 reads SNTAGT. Losses at the gene ends were 8 bases for V and 9 bases for J; bases not matched to a gene: 7. In nucleotides, the CDR3 is TGTGCCAGCTCGACTAGCGGGGGGGATGGGACGCAGTATTTT. It encodes CASSTSGGDGTQYF.

In DNA, the CDR3 is TGTGCCAGCAGCTTAGATCTTGCGATCGGGACAGAGAATTCACCCCTCCACTTT. Translated, it gives CASSLDLAIGTENSPLHF. This chain joins TRBV11-3 and TRBJ1-6; 7 bases fit TRBD1. J was trimmed by 7 bases and V by 0 bases; bases with no gene match: 12. In germline, CDR1 is SGHNT, CDR2 YENEEA. The CDR3 runs to 18 residues.

The rearrangement joins TRBV20-1 to TRBJ2-7, with D tentatively TRBD1 (5 bases). Trimming took 0 bases from V and 9 from J, leaving 27 bases between them. This CDR3 comprises 17 residues. Germline-derived CDR1 and CDR2 are DFQATT and SNEGSKA (reference sequence). This chain's CDR3 is CSARDIPMTPAQGGQYF. DNA for the CDR3: TGCAGTGCTAGAGATATTCCCATGACACCCGCCCAGGGTGGGCAGTACTTC.